A selection of T cell receptor beta chains follows, all from one sample in a study of T cells in localized non-small cell lung cancer. Sequencing used immunoSEQ multiplex PCR; TCRdb keeps in-frame clones, though not all of them. In the table there are about 33,000 clones, about nine tenths of which are singletons. The sample consisted of peripheral blood, taken before any cancer treatment. The receptors shown here come from a female donor over 55 with stage I lung adenocarcinoma. Each CDR3 is given with its conserved first and last residue. A D gene is named only where the DNA matches it firmly. Only some rows state a clone size, as once, few, many or a class for expanded clones.

v_gene	j_gene	abundance	d_gene	CDR3aa	CDR3nt
TRBV6-1	TRBJ1-5	.	.	CASSVSGGTSGNQPQHF	TGTGCCAGCAGTGTATCCGGGGGAACAAGCGGCAATCAGCCCCAGCATTTT
TRBV7-2	TRBJ1-1	.	TRBD1	CASSLGPPGQGATEAFF	TGTGCCAGCAGCTTAGGGCCCCCGGGACAGGGAGCGACTGAAGCTTTCTTT
TRBV7-3	TRBJ1-1	once	.	CASRRDVGRNTEAFF	TGTGCCAGCAGAAGGGACGTAGGTAGGAACACTGAAGCTTTCTTT
TRBV6-9	TRBJ1-2	.	TRBD1	CASRRQGSYGYTF	TGTGCCAGCAGACGACAGGGTAGCTATGGCTACACCTTC
TRBV4-3	TRBJ2-3	once	TRBD1	CASSQVGQGTDTQYF	TGCGCCAGCAGCCAGGTTGGACAGGGTACAGATACGCAGTATTTT
TRBV7-9	TRBJ2-7	.	TRBD1	CASSSPGTGSSYEQYF	TGTGCCAGCAGCTCCCCAGGGACAGGGAGCTCCTACGAGCAGTACTTC
TRBV10-3	TRBJ2-3	.	.	CAISEWPPTGGNDTQYF	TGTGCCATCAGTGAGTGGCCCCCCACAGGTGGGAATGATACGCAGTATTTT
TRBV19	TRBJ1-1	.	.	CASSKNTEAFF	TGTGCCAGTAGTAAGAACACTGAAGCTTTCTTT
TRBV30	TRBJ1-5	.	.	CAWSAGGNQPQHF	TGTGCCTGGAGTGCCGGGGGCAATCAGCCCCAGCATTTT
TRBV2	TRBJ2-7	.	.	CASSVFQGEQYF	TGTGCCAGCAGTGTATTTCAGGGCGAGCAGTACTTC
TRBV5-6	TRBJ1-6	.	.	CASSFRGGSYNSPLHF	TGTGCCAGCAGCTTCAGGGGTGGCTCCTATAATTCACCCCTCCACTTT
TRBV19	TRBJ1-1	.	.	CASTGQGMDAEAFF	TGTGCCAGTACAGGGCAGGGGATGGACGCTGAAGCTTTCTTT
TRBV6-1	TRBJ1-5	.	.	CASSEVNNQPQHF	TGTGCCAGCAGTGAAGTTAACAATCAGCCCCAGCATTTT
TRBV28	TRBJ1-1	.	.	CASSALWGKGTEAFF	TGTGCCAGCAGTGCCCTCTGGGGGAAGGGGACTGAAGCTTTCTTT
TRBV10-2	TRBJ1-1	.	.	CASSEEGRSAEAFF	TGCGCCAGCAGTGAGGAGGGCAGGTCCGCTGAAGCTTTCTTT
TRBV5-1	TRBJ1-5	.	.	CASSLLGQSNQPQHF	TGCGCCAGCAGCTTGTTGGGGCAGTCTAATCAGCCCCAGCATTTT
TRBV4-3	TRBJ2-5	.	TRBD2	CASSHRLAGARGQETQYF	TGCGCCAGCAGCCATCGACTAGCGGGGGCGAGGGGGCAAGAGACCCAGTACTTC
TRBV7-6	TRBJ1-3	.	.	CASSLTRGVTGNTIYF	TGTGCCAGCAGCTTAACGAGGGGAGTTACTGGAAACACCATATATTTT
TRBV5-4	TRBJ2-3	.	.	CASSLRGLGTDTQYF	TGTGCCAGCAGCTTGCGAGGGTTGGGCACAGATACGCAGTATTTT
TRBV7-2	TRBJ2-1	.	.	CASSSTHLSYNEQFF	TGTGCCAGCAGCTCAACCCACCTTTCCTACAATGAGCAGTTCTTC
TRBV14	TRBJ2-5	.	TRBD1	CASSHHGQARETQYF	TGTGCCAGCAGCCACCACGGACAGGCTAGAGAGACCCAGTACTTC
TRBV6-5	TRBJ1-3	.	TRBD1	CASRDDRGRNTIYF	TGTGCCAGCAGGGACGACAGGGGGCGAAACACCATATATTTT
TRBV5-6	TRBJ1-5	.	.	CASSLTGNQPQHF	TGTGCCAGCAGTTTGACGGGCAATCAGCCCCAGCATTTT
TRBV11-2	TRBJ2-3	once	TRBD2	CASTIQRGAPDTQYF	TGTGCCAGCACCATCCAGCGGGGGGCCCCCGATACGCAGTATTTT
TRBV6-1	TRBJ1-2	.	.	CASTSGGRTDTF	TGTGCCAGCACCTCCGGGGGTAGGACGGACACCTTC
TRBV10-3	TRBJ1-4	.	.	CAISESWTVNEKLFF	TGTGCCATCAGTGAGTCTTGGACAGTAAATGAAAAACTGTTTTTT
TRBV6-5	TRBJ1-5	.	TRBD1	CASSQTGGGQPQHF	TGTGCCAGCAGTCAAACAGGGGGCGGCCAGCCCCAGCATTTT
TRBV11-2	TRBJ1-2	.	.	CASSLDVGGGYYGYTF	TGTGCCAGCAGCTTAGATGTCGGCGGGGGGTATTATGGCTACACCTTC
TRBV6-6	TRBJ1-2	.	.	CASSSPVVTAYTF	TGTGCCAGCAGTTCCCCGGTCGTTACAGCCTACACCTTC
TRBV4-2	TRBJ1-2	.	TRBD1	CASSTGQGYGYTF	TGTGCCAGCAGCACGGGACAGGGCTATGGCTACACCTTC
TRBV10-3	TRBJ2-1	.	.	CAISESDYNEQFF	TGTGCCATCAGTGAGTCGGACTACAATGAGCAGTTCTTC
TRBV7-2	TRBJ2-2	.	.	CASSLGELRTGELFF	TGTGCCAGCAGCTTAGGGGAACTACGGACGGGGGAGCTGTTTTTT
TRBV29-1	TRBJ1-2	once	.	CSAEDGPSRGYTF	TGCAGCGCTGAGGACGGCCCCTCTCGTGGCTACACCTTC
TRBV11-3	TRBJ2-7	.	TRBD1	CASSLHRGSYEQYF	TGTGCCAGCAGCCTACACAGGGGATCCTACGAGCAGTACTTC
TRBV19	TRBJ2-3	.	.	CASSTAGNTDTQYF	TGTGCCAGTAGTACGGCCGGGAACACAGATACGCAGTATTTT
TRBV7-9	TRBJ1-1	.	TRBD1	CASSLPTGRSIEAFF	TGTGCCAGCAGCTTACCGACAGGGAGAAGTATTGAAGCTTTCTTT
TRBV19	TRBJ1-3	few	.	CASSTDYSGNTIYF	TGTGCCAGTAGTACCGACTACTCTGGAAACACCATATATTTT
TRBV28	TRBJ1-2	.	TRBD1	CASTPGQGRWGYTF	TGTGCCAGCACCCCGGGACAGGGGAGGTGGGGCTACACCTTC
TRBV14	TRBJ1-6	.	TRBD1	CASSHTTGFNSPLHF	TGTGCCAGCAGCCATACGACAGGGTTTAATTCACCCCTCCACTTT
TRBV6-5	TRBJ1-6	.	.	CASSNTGLNSPLHF	TGTGCCAGCAGCAACACGGGGTTAAATTCACCCCTCCACTTT
TRBV7-6	TRBJ2-2	.	.	CASSHRDFSNTGELFF	TGTGCCAGCAGCCATAGGGACTTCTCGAACACCGGGGAGCTGTTTTTT
TRBV10-3	TRBJ2-7	.	.	CAISDPVKREQYF	TGTGCCATCAGTGATCCTGTGAAGCGCGAGCAGTACTTC
TRBV5-4	TRBJ2-3	.	TRBD1	CASSLGQIPGTVSTDTQYF	TGTGCCAGCAGCTTGGGCCAAATACCCGGGACAGTTAGCACAGATACGCAGTATTTT
TRBV10-2	TRBJ1-6	once	TRBD1	CASTIMGGTGDSPLHF	TGCGCCAGCACCATTATGGGGGGGACAGGGGACTCACCCCTCCACTTT
TRBV19	TRBJ1-1	.	.	CASKPTGLNTEAFF	TGTGCCAGTAAACCGACGGGATTAAACACTGAAGCTTTCTTT
TRBV15	TRBJ2-4	.	.	CATSRGHSNIQYF	TGTGCCACCAGCAGGGGACACTCAAACATTCAGTACTTC
TRBV27	TRBJ2-4	.	.	CASRGGTGVGNIQYF	TGTGCCAGCAGGGGAGGGACAGGCGTTGGAAACATTCAGTACTTC
TRBV7-8	TRBJ2-7	once	.	CASSLFVAAAEDEQYF	TGTGCCAGCAGCTTATTTGTGGCCGCGGCGGAGGACGAGCAGTACTTC
TRBV5-1	TRBJ2-4	.	TRBD2	CASSVTIAGDQNIQYF	TGCGCCAGCAGCGTGACTATAGCGGGGGACCAAAACATTCAGTACTTC
TRBV18	TRBJ2-7	.	TRBD2	CASSPRLAGGYEQYF	TGTGCCAGCTCACCGCGACTAGCGGGAGGCTACGAGCAGTACTTC
TRBV6-6	TRBJ2-1	.	TRBD1	CASSTGGAYNEQFF	TGTGCCAGCAGCACAGGGGGCGCGTACAATGAGCAGTTCTTC
TRBV18	TRBJ2-5	.	TRBD1	CASSPRDRDGETQYF	TGTGCCAGCTCACCCCGGGACAGGGACGGCGAGACCCAGTACTTC
TRBV29-1	TRBJ2-1	once	.	CSAPKTGIYNEQFF	TGCAGCGCACCAAAGACAGGTATTTACAATGAGCAGTTCTTC
TRBV30	TRBJ1-2	.	TRBD1	CAGRHQGARYGYTF	TGTGCCGGGAGGCACCAGGGGGCTAGATATGGCTACACCTTC
TRBV2	TRBJ2-5	.	.	CASSEGSSQETQYF	TGTGCCAGCAGTGAGGGGTCGAGCCAAGAGACCCAGTACTTC
TRBV5-4	TRBJ2-3	.	.	CASSSLTGSRRDTQYF	TGTGCCAGCAGCAGCCTCACAGGGTCCCGGAGGGATACGCAGTATTTT
TRBV6-5	TRBJ2-5	.	.	CASSQDARPETQYF	TGTGCCAGCAGCCAGGACGCCCGGCCAGAGACCCAGTACTTC